This TCR beta chain stems from a study of blood T cells in healthy people across ages. Whole-study results and caveats: While age rose, TCR beta diversity per million T cells dropped in a roughly linear way.

In this sample, this clonotype turned up many times. The antigen is not known. Next came a second PCR, run for about 6 to 12 cycles, which used a sample-barcoded 5' primer along with a J-beta primer mix. MiXCR, run by TCRdb on the 5' RACE reads, gives a single entry per CDR3 protein. The repertoire holds some 890,000 distinct CDR3 sequences, roughly 29% seen once, with more than 8.5% in the top ten. This CDR3 region has 15 residues. CDR1 and CDR2 (germline): SGHTA, FQGTGA. The V gene end was trimmed by 3 bases and the J gene end by 6 bases; junction bases not matched to a gene: 8. This same sample was also taken into another study, of T cells of mothers and their children. That publication notes: For each mother, over 9.5 million TCR beta CDR3 reads were obtained, and for each child, 2.5 million to 3 million.

The origin of this receptor is a middle-aged woman in good health. Input material: blood. The chain recombines TRBV7-3 with TRBJ2-1; TRBD1 matches 7 bases. The CDR3 DNA follows: TGTGCCAGCAGCTTCGGGACAGCTGCCACCAATGAGCAGTTCTTC. It encodes CASSFGTAATNEQFF. Together with reference TRBV7-3 and TRBJ2-1, the CDR3 gives the full variable domain: GAGVSQTPSNKVTEKGKYVELRCDPISGHTALYWYRQSLGQGPEFLIYFQGTGAADDSGLPNDRFFAVRPEGSVSTLKIQRTERGDSAVYLCASSFGTAATNEQFFGPGTRLTVL.